This is a list of T cell receptor beta chains from one sample in a study of T cell repertoires in cytomegalovirus infection. Their antigen targets remain unknown. TCRdb reprocessed the reads with MiXCR, giving one entry per CDR3 protein. Found here are under 350,000 distinct CDR3 sequences, less than 25% of them singletons; the top ten hold roughly a fifth. Sequences were derived from cultured PBMCs, sampled from culture after CMV antigen stimulation. Receptor source: a human donor in good health (CMV status not recorded). Some clones in this sample may be carry-over from other donors' samples. CDR3s include the opening cysteine and the closing phenylalanine or tryptophan. D genes are given only for firm matches. Size is omitted from some rows. Given values are once, few, many or a class for expanded clones.

CDR3aa: CASSPTPGARSYNEQFF
CDR3nt: TGTGCCAGCAGCCCCACTCCCGGGGCACGGTCCTACAATGAGCAGTTCTTC
j_gene: TRBJ2-1
d_gene: -
v_gene: TRBV13
abundance: once

CDR3aa: CASSQESWDNYEQYF
CDR3nt: TGCGCCAGCAGCCAAGAATCCTGGGACAACTACGAGCAGTACTTC
j_gene: TRBJ2-7
d_gene: -
v_gene: TRBV4-3
abundance: many

CDR3aa: CSAGRSSASGANVLTF
CDR3nt: TGCAGTGCAGGGAGAAGTTCGGCTTCTGGGGCCAACGTCCTGACTTTC
j_gene: TRBJ2-6
d_gene: -
v_gene: TRBV20-1
abundance: -

CDR3aa: CASRGGRTLQETQYF
CDR3nt: TGTGCCAGCAGGGGGGGGCGGACCCTCCAAGAGACCCAGTACTTC
j_gene: TRBJ2-5
d_gene: -
v_gene: TRBV28
abundance: many

CDR3aa: CASGLRGTFQETQYF
CDR3nt: TGTGCTAGTGGCCTCCGGGGTACATTCCAAGAGACCCAGTACTTC
j_gene: TRBJ2-5
d_gene: -
v_gene: TRBV12-5
abundance: few

CDR3aa: CASSSQGHSTDTQYF
CDR3nt: TGTGCCAGCAGCTCCCAGGGTCACTCCACAGATACGCAGTATTTT
j_gene: TRBJ2-3
d_gene: -
v_gene: TRBV7-2
abundance: few

CDR3aa: CASSNSERGTQYF
CDR3nt: TGTGCCAGCAGTAATTCCGAGAGGGGTACGCAGTATTTT
j_gene: TRBJ2-3
d_gene: -
v_gene: TRBV12-3/TRBV12-4
abundance: -

CDR3aa: CASSQDLWEGRWNEQFF
CDR3nt: TGCGCCAGCAGCCAAGATCTGTGGGAGGGCCGGTGGAATGAGCAGTTCTTC
j_gene: TRBJ2-1
d_gene: TRBD2
v_gene: TRBV4-3
abundance: few

CDR3aa: CATSDVLGNEQFF
CDR3nt: TGTGCCACCAGTGACGTCTTGGGCAATGAGCAGTTCTTC
j_gene: TRBJ2-1
d_gene: -
v_gene: TRBV24-1
abundance: -

CDR3aa: CASSLDPAQGAMGTQYF
CDR3nt: TGTGCCAGCAGCTTGGACCCGGCTCAGGGGGCGATGGGGACCCAGTACTTC
j_gene: TRBJ2-5
d_gene: TRBD1
v_gene: TRBV5-4
abundance: -

CDR3aa: CASRRPGRGATGELFF
CDR3nt: TGTGCCAGCAGGCGTCCGGGACGCGGGGCCACCGGGGAGCTGTTTTTT
j_gene: TRBJ2-2
d_gene: -
v_gene: TRBV7-2
abundance: many

CDR3aa: CASSEGGGYGYTF
CDR3nt: TGTGCCAGCAGTGAAGGAGGCGGGTATGGCTACACCTTC
j_gene: TRBJ1-2
d_gene: -
v_gene: TRBV25-1
abundance: few